The 8 T cell receptor beta chains reported below all come from one sample, sequenced in a study of shared clonotypes between healthy human individuals. TCRdb's copy holds only in-frame clones and misses some; the assay was immunoSEQ multiplex PCR. The table has around 1 million clones, 76% seen once. Sequenced input: memory CD4+ T cells sorted from blood. As for subset: CD45RA-negative fraction. Receptors were obtained from a man aged 18 to 29 in good health.

This chain uses TRBV25-1 with TRBJ2-3; D might be TRBD1 or TRBD2, each matching 6 bases. Germline V gene data show CDR1 as MGHDK and CDR2 as SYGVNS. The CDR3 length is 15 residues. V gave up 6 bases and J gave up 3 bases, with 16 bases separating them. CDR3 sequence: CASRSTGAQTDTQYF. The CDR3 DNA sequence: TGTGCCAGCAGGAGCACGGGGGCGCAAACAGATACGCAGTATTTT.

The V call is TRBV5-1, the J call TRBJ1-4, with D maybe TRBD1 (6 bases). CDR1 is SGHRS and CDR2 is YFSETQ in the germline V gene. V lost 4 bases, J lost 5 bases, and 12 bases lay in between. This CDR3 region has 14 residues. CDR3 sequence (DNA): TGCGCCAGCAGCCGAACAGGGAAGAATGAAAAACTGTTTTTT. Its protein product is CASSRTGKNEKLFF.

For this clone: This may arise from a read error, as a much more abundant clone is one base away. The rearrangement uses TRBV28 and TRBJ1-1; possible D gene TRBD1, 5 bases. The CDR3 extends over 13 amino acids. The germline V gene encodes CDR1 MDHEN and CDR2 SYDVKM. The CDR3 protein is CASSFRGGTKAFF. The CDR3 bases are TGTGCCAGCAGTTTTAGGGGTGGCACTAAAGCTTTCTTT.

This clone was seen once. CDR3 protein: CASSEALKQFDEQYF. In DNA form, the CDR3 reads TGTGCCAGCAGTGAAGCGCTAAAACAGTTTGACGAGCAGTACTTC. The chain uses TRBV2 and TRBJ2-7; no clear D gene. Germline CDR1 is SNHLY and CDR2 is FYNNEI. V shed 0 bases and J shed 5 bases, with 14 bases lying between them. The CDR3 loop spans 15 amino acids.

There are a few counts of this clone. This chain joins TRBV2 and TRBJ1-1; 7 nucleotides line up with TRBD1. Germline CDR1 and CDR2: SNHLY and FYNNEI. The CDR3 is 15 residues long. V lost 7 bases to trimming and J lost 5 bases; unmatched junction nucleotides: 13. CDR3 DNA sequence: TGTGCCAGCAAAAAGAACGACAGGGTGGGAACTGAAGCTTTCTTT. This codes for CASKKNDRVGTEAFF.

This sequence joins TRBV5-1 and TRBJ1-2, with D possibly TRBD1 on 5 matching bases. Germline V gene sequence: CDR1 SGHRS, CDR2 YFSETQ. Trimming removed 0 bases at V and 3 bases at J, with 9 bases between. The CDR3 extends over 14 amino acids. The CDR3 region is CASSLAQGYYGYTF. The CDR3 DNA sequence: TGCGCCAGCAGCTTGGCCCAGGGTTACTATGGCTACACCTTC.

As DNA, the CDR3 is TGTGCCAGCACCGGGACAGGGAAGGCTGAAGCTTTCTTT. Translating gives CASTGTGKAEAFF. The J gene is TRBJ1-1, the V gene TRBV2, with 9 bases matching TRBD1. Germline values: CDR1 SNHLY, CDR2 FYNNEI. CDR3 length equals 13 residues. Unmatched junction bases numbered 6, after V lost 7 bases and J lost 6 bases.

The rearrangement links TRBV4-3 to TRBJ2-3; 10 nucleotides match TRBD2. CDR1 and CDR2 (germline): LGHNA, YSLEER. The CDR3 is made up of 16 amino acids. V gave up 0 bases and J gave up 8 bases; unmatched junction bases: 8. In DNA, the CDR3 is TGCGCCAGCAGCCAAGATGAGGGAGCGGGAGGGACTACGCAGTATTTT. This gives the protein CASSQDEGAGGTTQYF.